The T cell receptor (beta chain) under discussion was sequenced for a study of blood T cells in healthy people across ages. Study context: About one barcoded beta molecule per two T cells was the capture yield of template switching.

PCR was performed a second time for about 7 to 11 cycles using a sample-barcoded 5' primer and a J-beta primer mix. TCRdb reprocessed the 5' RACE reads with MiXCR, giving one entry per CDR3 protein. The top ten clones hold about 20% of a sample with about 800,000 distinct CDR3 sequences, 55% to 70% of them seen once. CDR1 and CDR2 (germline): DFQATT, SNEGSKA (reference sequence). The CDR3 runs 15 residues. V was shortened by 6 bases and J by 3 bases, with 19 bases between the two germline ends. The sample comprised blood. The rearrangement links TRBV20-1 to TRBJ2-3; possible D gene TRBD2, 6 bases. The TCR originated in a man aged 25 to 40 in good health. CDR3 sequence reads: CSAAELTGRTDTQYF. CDR3 DNA sequence: TGCAGTGCAGCAGAGTTGACGGGGAGGACAGATACGCAGTATTTT.